The rows below give T cell receptor beta chains drawn from one sample of a study of blood T cell repertoires in COVID-19. Generated by immunoSEQ multiplex PCR, the TCRdb table keeps only in-frame clones and is missing some. Seen here are 150,000 or so clones, roughly 84% observed once, and the top ten hold about 1.2%. Specimen: peripheral blood. All receptors derive from a man in his sixties who had recovered from COVID-19. The conserved cysteine and the conserved F or W are not part of the CDR3 here.

V	CDR3
TRBV2	ASRQGTSPVETQY
TRBV18	ASSPGREKSYEQY
TRBV23-1	ASSQRNRVICGTKNIQY
TRBV7-9	ASSRFLGAVNTEAF
TRBV18	ASSPWAGGLTYEQY
TRBV4-2	ASSQEARGAYNEQF
TRBV24-1	ATGVGRGSTDTQY
TRBV5-1	ASSLDSLGQGQSGYT
TRBV10-3	AISEGQGSHEQY
TRBV2	ASTPREVGTGELF
TRBV3-1/TRBV3-2	ASSSESNYYEQY
TRBV5-1	ASSIGTGGPHANEKLF
TRBV29-1	SARQGGQETQY
TRBV2	ASSGRGRNYGYT
TRBV5-4	ASSLDRRNQPQH
TRBV7-2	ASSFTTSGAGGIQY
TRBV11-2	ASSLLAGGDYGYT
TRBV19	ASSIGRNEKLF
TRBV19	ASSGDKITDTQY
TRBV6-5	ASSSTGAGNTIY
TRBV6-5	ASQNPASGETQY
TRBV7-2	ASSLVQGQDTQY
TRBV9	ASSDKTGTGELF
TRBV3-1/TRBV3-2	ASSQRQGGNEQF
TRBV7-2	ASSSRTGMYEQY
TRBV7-2	ASSQGQRGTEAF
TRBV6-1	ASSESEVETDTQY
TRBV6-6	ASSRLGTGDWDEQY
TRBV7-3	ASSQGQNTGELF
TRBV7-9	ASSLGGGGNQPQH
TRBV3-1/TRBV3-2	ASSPRTSAREQY
TRBV18	ASSPLQSNTGELF
TRBV5-5	ASSLDRIDYQPQH
TRBV4-1	ASSQSQTSGGASDTQY
TRBV9	ASSPRLAGGSDTQY
TRBV7-6	ASSRLAGGPETQY
TRBV2	ASTWRTDTQY
TRBV7-9	ASRPDRGGNYGYT
TRBV30	AWSVHGQGSSPLH
TRBV18	ASSSGTGASYEQY
TRBV19	ASSMGASPLH
TRBV14	ASSQDRRDEDGYT
TRBV9	ASSVSGHSNQPQH
TRBV5-4	ASSFRLASSTDTQY
TRBV5-8	ASSFTVVAF
TRBV18	ASSFFTGGDLMNTEAF
TRBV3-1/TRBV3-2	ASSQWDRGQDFGRGLNEKLF
TRBV29-1	SVEGTGEAF
TRBV5-8	ASSLERNHYGYT
TRBV12-3/TRBV12-4	ASSLIGETQY
TRBV2	ANRDSDNEQF